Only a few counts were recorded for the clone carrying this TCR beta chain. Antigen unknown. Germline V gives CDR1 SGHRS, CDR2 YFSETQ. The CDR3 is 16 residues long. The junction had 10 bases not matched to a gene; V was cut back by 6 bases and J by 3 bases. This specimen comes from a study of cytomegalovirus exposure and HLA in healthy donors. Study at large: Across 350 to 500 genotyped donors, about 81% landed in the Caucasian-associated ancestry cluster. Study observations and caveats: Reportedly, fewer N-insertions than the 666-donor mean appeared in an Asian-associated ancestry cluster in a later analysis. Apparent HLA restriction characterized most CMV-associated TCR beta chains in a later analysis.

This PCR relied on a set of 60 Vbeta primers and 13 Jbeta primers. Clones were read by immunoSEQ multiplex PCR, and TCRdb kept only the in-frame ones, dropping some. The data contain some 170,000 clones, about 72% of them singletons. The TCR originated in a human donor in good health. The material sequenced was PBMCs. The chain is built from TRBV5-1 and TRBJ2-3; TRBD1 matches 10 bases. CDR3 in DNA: TGCGCCAGCACCGTGACAGGGGGCAAACCTACAGATACGCAGTATTTT. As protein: CASTVTGGKPTDTQYF.